The source of this TCR beta chain is a study of CD8+CD57+ T cells in acquired aplastic anemia. The template used for profiling TCR beta VDJ and CDR3 was genomic DNA. TCRdb independently ran MiXCR on the reads; one entry per CDR3 protein. The data contain around 190,000 distinct CDR3 sequences, approximately 60% of them singletons. As to this clonotype: An end of the junction does not agree with germline; a read error may underlie this.

Germline V gene lookup returns CDR1 LNHNV and CDR2 YYDKDF (reference sequence). The CDR3 spans 17 residues. This chain joins TRBV15 and TRBJ2-1, with TRBD2 identical over 7 bases. The sample comprised sorted CD4+, CD8+, or CD8+CD57+ T cells (not recorded which) from PBMCs. The source is a human donor in good health. The CDR3 is CATSRPSGPSSCNEQFF. The CDR3 bases are TGTGCCACCAGCAGACCTAGCGGTCCTAGCTCCTGCAATGAGCAGTTCTTC.